The next 28 T cell receptor beta chains were all read from a single sample in a study of identical twins. Each CDR3 protein gets one entry after TCRdb re-called the 5' RACE reads with MiXCR. The data show approximately 190,000 distinct CDR3 sequences, roughly 15% seen once. This same sample was also part of a study on T cells expressing NK-cell markers.

The source material was CD8+ T cells sorted from blood. These receptors all come from a woman aged 18-29 years in good health.

This clonotype was counted between two and nine times. The chain has TRBV13 and TRBJ2-2, with D perhaps assigned TRBD1 or TRBD2 (5 bases each). CDR1 and CDR2 (germline): PRHDT, FYEKMQ (reference sequence). The V end lost 6 bases, the J end lost 7 bases, and 15 bases lay between the germline ends. The CDR3 is 14 residues long. CDR3 protein: CASSSGLDGGELFF. The DNA of the CDR3 is TGTGCCAGCAGTTCGGGGCTAGACGGCGGGGAGCTGTTTTTT.

The chain combines TRBV12-3 or TRBV12-4 with TRBJ1-4; D is possibly TRBD1 (6 bases). V was pared by 2 bases and J by 7 bases, with 8 bases between. The CDR3 has 13 amino acids. CDR3 nucleotide sequence: TGTGCCAGCAGTTTACAGGGGCCTGAAAAACTGTTTTTT. Translated: CASSLQGPEKLFF.

This clonotype was seen a handful of times. The V gene is TRBV12-3 or TRBV12-4, the J gene TRBJ2-1; 10 bases line up with TRBD2. V shed 8 bases and J 4 bases; nucleotides not matched to a gene: 8. This CDR3 comprises 15 residues. The CDR3 DNA follows: TGTGCCAGCTCTCGGACTAGCGGAAGGTACAATGAGCAGTTCTTC. Its protein is CASSRTSGRYNEQFF.

This clonotype was counted only a few times. The chain couples TRBV12-3 or TRBV12-4 to TRBJ2-1, with D possibly called TRBD1 or TRBD2 (6 bases each). V shed 3 bases and J shed 10 bases, with 13 bases lying between them. This CDR3 spans 13 amino acids. Written as DNA, the CDR3 is TGTGCCAGCAGTTTTTGGGGGGCGGGGGAGCAGTTCTTC. Translated: CASSFWGAGEQFF.

CDR3 residues: CASSYSYLFQETQYF. CDR3 sequence (DNA): TGTGCCAGCAGTTACTCCTACCTGTTTCAAGAGACCCAGTACTTC. This chain joins TRBV6-5 and TRBJ2-5, with D unresolved. The CDR3 contains 15 residues. The germline gives CDR1 MNHEY, CDR2 SVGAGI. The V end was cut by 0 bases, the J end by 2 bases, with 10 bases between.

This clonotype has ten or more counts. The V and J genes are TRBV12-3 or TRBV12-4 and TRBJ2-1; D call uncertain. The CDR3 contains 11 residues. Between the trimmed V and J ends, which lost 6 bases and 9 bases, there was a span of 9 bases. For the CDR3, the DNA is TGTGCCAGCAGCCCATCCTTTGAGCAGTTCTTC. Its translation: CASSPSFEQFF.

This clonotype was detected ten times or more. CDR3 nucleotide sequence: TGTGCCAGCAGCCTAACTAGCGGCTCCTACGAGCAGTACTTC. Its translation is CASSLTSGSYEQYF. The J gene is TRBJ2-7, the V gene TRBV27, with 8 bases that match TRBD2. This CDR3 contains 14 residues. Losses at the gene ends were 6 bases for V and 0 bases for J; bases not matched to a gene: 4. Germline values: CDR1 MNHEY, CDR2 SMNVEV (reference sequence).

This rearrangement joins TRBV10-2 to TRBJ2-7; D perhaps matches TRBD1 (6 bases). Germline V gene sequence: CDR1 WSHSY, CDR2 SAAADI. The CDR3 runs 14 residues. The V end was cut by 6 bases, the J end by 2 bases, with 14 bases between. CDR3 DNA: TGCGCCAGCAGCACTACAGGGTGGGCCTACGAGCAGTACTTC. This translates into CASSTTGWAYEQYF.

This clonotype was picked up a small number of times. This chain joins TRBV5-5 and TRBJ2-5; 10 nucleotides agree with TRBD1. The length of the CDR3 is 17 residues. V lost 4 bases, J lost 0 bases, and 9 bases stayed unmatched. Germline lookup yields CDR1 SGHKS and CDR2 YYEKEE (reference sequence). CDR3 amino acids: CASSIRQGATYQETQYF. For the CDR3, the DNA is TGTGCCAGCAGCATAAGACAGGGGGCGACGTACCAAGAGACCCAGTACTTC.

In this sample, this clonotype turned up a few times. This rearrangement joins TRBV2 to TRBJ2-7; D gene ambiguous. The CDR3 is 12 amino acids. Germline values: CDR1 SNHLY, CDR2 FYNNEI. V was trimmed by 8 bases and J by 2 bases, leaving 10 bases between them. The CDR3 region has the DNA TGTGCCAGCTTGGGGAAGACCTACGAGCAGTACTTC. It encodes CASLGKTYEQYF.

The J gene is TRBJ1-2, the V gene TRBV7-6; no clear D. Germline CDR1 and CDR2: SGHVS and FNYEAQ. CDR3 length: 15 residues. V lost 8 bases and J 4 bases, leaving 20 bases between the germline ends. This CDR3 reads CASREGLEPSYGYTF. CDR3 DNA: TGTGCCAGCCGGGAAGGACTGGAGCCCTCCTATGGCTACACCTTC.

This clonotype has just a few counts. This chain uses TRBV6-2 or TRBV6-3 with TRBJ2-3, with D possibly being TRBD2 (5 bases). V was trimmed by 6 bases and J by 5 bases, leaving 12 bases between them. Germline values: CDR1 MNHEY, CDR2 SVGEGT. The CDR3 runs to 13 residues. CDR3 DNA: TGTGCCAGCAGCCCGTTTGAGGGAGATACGCAGTATTTT. It encodes CASSPFEGDTQYF.

With regard to this clonotype: This may come from a read error, since a much larger clone is one base off. This sequence joins TRBV9 and TRBJ2-7; tentatively, D is TRBD1 (5 bases). The germline V gene has CDR1 SGDLS and CDR2 YYNGEE. The CDR3 consists of 14 residues. CDR3 residues: CAGSTDSSSYEQYF. CDR3 nucleotides: TGTGCCGGCAGCACCGACAGCTCCTCCTACGAGCAGTACTTC.

This clonotype has ten or more counts. The genes are TRBV12-3 or TRBV12-4 and TRBJ2-1; 12 bases agree with TRBD2. The CDR3 runs 17 residues. Trimming at V came to 5 bases and at J to 4 bases, leaving 9 bases not matched to a gene. The chain's CDR3 is CASSPRLAGDLYNEQFF. CDR3 coding DNA: TGTGCCAGCAGTCCAAGACTAGCGGGGGACCTATACAATGAGCAGTTCTTC.

The V and J genes are TRBV7-9 and TRBJ1-1; no clear D gene. V lost 5 bases and J 8 bases, leaving 9 bases between the germline ends. The CDR3 has 11 residues. Germline-derived CDR1 and CDR2 are SEHNR and FQNEAQ (reference sequence). DNA for the CDR3: TGTGCCAGCAGCCCGGCCACAGAAGCTTTCTTT. Translated: CASSPATEAFF.

This clonotype was seen many times. This chain uses TRBV19 with TRBJ2-3; 9 bases are a match to TRBD2. Germline CDR1 is LNHDA and CDR2 is SQIVND (reference sequence). Unmatched junction bases numbered 19, after V lost 8 bases and J lost 4 bases. CDR3 length: 18 residues. The CDR3 spells CASYVFTSGPSEPDTQYF. CDR3 sequence (DNA): TGTGCCAGTTACGTTTTTACTAGCGGGCCTTCAGAACCAGATACGCAGTATTTT. Looking up the rest from reference TRBV19 and TRBJ2-3 gives the full variable domain: DGGITQSPKYLFRKEGQNVTLSCEQNLNHDAMYWYRQDPGQGLRLIYYSQIVNDFQKGDIAEGYSVSREKKESFPLTVTSAQKNPTAFYLCASYVFTSGPSEPDTQYFGPGTRLTVL.

The chain has TRBV7-8 and TRBJ2-7; 9 nucleotides line up with TRBD1. Losses at the gene ends were 5 bases for V and 1 base for J; bases not matched to a gene: 6. This CDR3 comprises 15 residues. Per the germline V gene, CDR1 is SGHVS and CDR2 is FQNEAQ. CDR3 nucleotide sequence: TGTGCCAGCAGCGAAGGACAGGGGCCATCCTACGAGCAGTACTTC. Translated: CASSEGQGPSYEQYF.

This clonotype was seen only a few times. The V and J genes are TRBV5-4 and TRBJ2-1; TRBD2 agrees at 9 bases. V trimming: 4 bases; J trimming: 6 bases; junction bases outside the gene matches: 11. Germline CDR1 and CDR2: SGHNT and YYREEE (reference sequence). This CDR3 is 16 amino acids long. The CDR3 DNA sequence: TGTGCCAGCAGCCCAGGTAGCGGGAGAAGTCGCAATGAGCAGTTCTTC. As protein: CASSPGSGRSRNEQFF.

The chain couples TRBV10-2 to TRBJ1-1; unclear D gene. The germline gives CDR1 WSHSY, CDR2 SAAADI. V lost 2 bases and J 5 bases, leaving 3 bases between the germline ends. The CDR3 spans 11 residues. The CDR3 sequence: CASSEETEAFF. The CDR3 coding sequence is TGCGCCAGCAGTGAGGAGACTGAAGCTTTCTTT.

The genes are TRBV3-1 and TRBJ2-7; D is unresolved. Trimming shortened V by 1 base and J by 1 base, and 14 bases separated the two germline ends. The V gene's germline CDR1 is LGHDT and CDR2 YNNKEL (reference sequence). The length of the CDR3 is 16 residues. The DNA for the CDR3 is TGTGCCAGCAGCCAAGGAGGTTCCGGTCTTTCCTACGAGCAGTACTTC. Its protein is CASSQGGSGLSYEQYF.

The J gene is TRBJ1-1, the V gene TRBV6-2 or TRBV6-3; D remains ambiguous. The CDR3 spans 13 residues. V was shortened by 1 base and J by 4 bases, with 7 bases between the two germline ends. From germline, CDR1 is MNHEY and CDR2 SVGEGT. CDR3: CASSYFAATEAFF. In nucleotides, the CDR3 is TGTGCCAGCAGTTACTTCGCGGCCACTGAAGCTTTCTTT.

This clonotype has ten or more counts. The chain carries TRBV12-3 or TRBV12-4 and TRBJ2-5, with D possibly being TRBD2 (6 bases). The CDR3 is 18 amino acids. V gave up 3 bases and J gave up 3 bases, with 23 bases separating them. The DNA of the CDR3 is TGTGCCAGCAGTTTCACCTCTTCAGGGTGGGGAGGAGAAGAGACCCAGTACTTC. Residues: CASSFTSSGWGGEETQYF.

The gene calls are TRBV10-3 and TRBJ2-7; 8 positions match TRBD1. V lost 5 bases, J lost 2 bases, and 11 bases stayed unmatched. The length of the CDR3 is 16 residues. Germline values: CDR1 ENHRY, CDR2 SYGVKD. The CDR3 loop reads CAISTTGTGLPYEQYF. CDR3 DNA: TGTGCCATCAGTACGACCGGGACAGGCCTTCCCTACGAGCAGTACTTC.

This clonotype was observed a few times. The V and J genes are TRBV12-3 or TRBV12-4 and TRBJ1-2; 8 nucleotides match TRBD1. J gave up 7 bases and V 8 bases, and 6 bases lay outside the gene matches. This CDR3 contains 12 residues. The CDR3 DNA follows: TGTGCCAGCGGACAGGGAAGTTTTGGCTACACCTTC. Protein product: CASGQGSFGYTF.

This chain links TRBV10-1 with TRBJ1-3; D uncertain. The CDR3 runs to 14 residues. The germline CDR1 and CDR2 sequences are WNHNN and SYGVQD (reference sequence). With 0 bases removed from V and 0 bases from J, the gap between germline ends came to 3 bases. The chain's CDR3 is CASSESSSGNTIYF. The CDR3 DNA is TGCGCCAGCAGTGAGTCAAGCTCTGGAAACACCATATATTTT.

This clonotype was seen more than once but under ten times. This rearrangement joins TRBV7-9 to TRBJ2-7; D is uncertain. With 3 bases removed from V and 0 bases from J, the gap between germline ends came to 9 bases. Germline V gene sequence: CDR1 SEHNR, CDR2 FQNEAQ (reference sequence). The CDR3 runs 14 residues. The CDR3 DNA reads as TGTGCCAGCAGCTTCGGGTCGAGCTCCTACGAGCAGTACTTC. This encodes CASSFGSSSYEQYF.

This clonotype was seen ten or more times. The genes are TRBV11-2 and TRBJ2-3; D gene uncertain. Trimming left V 5 bases short and J 5 bases short, with 8 bases between. Germline V gene sequence: CDR1 SGHAT, CDR2 FQNNGV. The CDR3 totals 12 residues. The CDR3 sequence: CASSPGGDTQYF. Here the CDR3 DNA reads TGTGCCAGCAGCCCCGGTGGAGATACGCAGTATTTT.

In regard to this clonotype: The limits of the CDR3 on the DNA are not certain, so only TCRdb's listed CDR3 is given. The rearrangement joins TRBV12-3 or TRBV12-4 to TRBJ1-4. The CDR3 adds up to 12 amino acids, both ends counted. The CDR3 spells CASSYFGEELFF.